The rows below give T cell receptor beta chains drawn from one sample of a study of T cell responses to AZD1222 COVID-19 vaccine. This table comes from immunoSEQ multiplex PCR, and its TCRdb copy is limited to in-frame clones, with some not included. Among about 110,000 clones listed, 82% were seen once. Sequenced here: peripheral blood, sampled on day 0 of AZD1222 vaccination. These receptors were collected from an adult in good health. The conserved cysteine and the conserved F or W are not part of the CDR3 here. The order of the fields is V gene, J gene, CDR3 protein.

>TRBV6-2/TRBV6-3|TRBJ1-6
ASSYWRGRDSPLH
>TRBV19|TRBJ1-1
ASMSNNQDAEAF
>TRBV24-1|TRBJ2-1
ATSDPSTGVSSYNEQF
>TRBV5-4|TRBJ1-2
ASSQPPNNYGYT
>TRBV6-4|TRBJ1-1
ASSEGPYRGEAF
>TRBV7-2|TRBJ1-5
ASSLAGQPQH
>TRBV19|TRBJ1-5
ASSHRQGSQPQH
>TRBV5-1|TRBJ1-1
ASSLRQGRGTEAF
>TRBV6-6|TRBJ1-1
ASRQRQMNTEAF
>TRBV14|TRBJ2-3
ASSQSRGVGTDTQY
>TRBV7-2|TRBJ1-2
ASRSADRGHYGYT
>TRBV3-1/TRBV3-2|TRBJ1-2
ASTRLAGQGAGGYT
>TRBV3-1/TRBV3-2|TRBJ2-5
ASSHCLWFSGQETQY
>TRBV6-2/TRBV6-3|TRBJ1-5
ASSPRGRNQPQH
>TRBV5-4|TRBJ1-2
ASSLDSSGYT
>TRBV6-5|TRBJ1-2
ASSEQGNYGYT
>TRBV5-1|TRBJ2-7
ASRISQGMGEQY
>TRBV7-2|TRBJ2-2
ASSPLAGLTGELF
>TRBV6-5|TRBJ1-4
ASSNAGQHNEKLF
>TRBV7-2|TRBJ2-1
ASSLDPGTSPYNEQF
>TRBV6-4|TRBJ2-1
ASSERGGGYNEQF
>TRBV10-3|TRBJ1-1
AISDRIVEAF
>TRBV7-6|TRBJ2-5
ASSLLAGVGAETQY
>TRBV5-4|TRBJ2-5
ASRDGGRNQETQY
>TRBV4-3|TRBJ2-1
ASSQTSGGSYNEQF
>TRBV5-5|TRBJ2-1
ASSLLAGGNEQF
>TRBV7-2|TRBJ1-6
ASSWGVNSPLH
>TRBV25-1|TRBJ1-6
ASSEYIIYSPLH
>TRBV14|TRBJ2-1
ASSQEIAANEQF
>TRBV7-2|TRBJ1-1
ASSAPGWTDTEAF
>TRBV21-1|TRBJ1-4
ASPKRDDRGADEKLF
>TRBV28|TRBJ1-2
ASSTGKGGYT
>TRBV27|TRBJ1-1
ASSLDRVAEAF
>TRBV7-2|TRBJ1-2
ASSFTGVDGYT
>TRBV23-1|TRBJ1-4
ASSQSNEKLF
>TRBV18|TRBJ2-7
ASSPQSGEQY